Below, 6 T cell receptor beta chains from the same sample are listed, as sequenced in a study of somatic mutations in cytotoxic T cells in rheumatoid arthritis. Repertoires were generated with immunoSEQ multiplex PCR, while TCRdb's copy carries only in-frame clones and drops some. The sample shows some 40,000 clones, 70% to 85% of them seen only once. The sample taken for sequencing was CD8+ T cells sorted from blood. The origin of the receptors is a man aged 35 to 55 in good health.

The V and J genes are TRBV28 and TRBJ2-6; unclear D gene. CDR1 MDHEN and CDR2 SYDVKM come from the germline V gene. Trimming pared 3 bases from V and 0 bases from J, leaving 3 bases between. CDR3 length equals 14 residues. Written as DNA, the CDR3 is TGTGCCAGCAGTTTCTACTCTGGGGCCAACGTCCTGACTTTC. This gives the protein CASSFYSGANVLTF.

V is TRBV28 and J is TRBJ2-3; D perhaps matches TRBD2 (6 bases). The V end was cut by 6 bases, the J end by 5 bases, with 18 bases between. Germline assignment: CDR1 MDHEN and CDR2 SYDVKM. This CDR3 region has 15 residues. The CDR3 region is CASSPRGGVGDTQYF. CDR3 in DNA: TGTGCCAGCAGCCCTAGGGGCGGGGTGGGAGATACGCAGTATTTT. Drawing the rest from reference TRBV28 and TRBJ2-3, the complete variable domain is DVKVTQSSRYLVKRTGEKVFLECVQDMDHENMFWYRQDPGLGLRLIYFSYDVKMKEKGDIPEGYSVSREKKERFSLILESASTNQTSMYLCASSPRGGVGDTQYFGPGTRLTVL.

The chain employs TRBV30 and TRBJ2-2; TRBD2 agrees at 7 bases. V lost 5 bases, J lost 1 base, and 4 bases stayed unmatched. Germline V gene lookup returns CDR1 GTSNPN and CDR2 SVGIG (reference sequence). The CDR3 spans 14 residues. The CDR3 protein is CAWVVAGNTGELFF. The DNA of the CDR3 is TGTGCCTGGGTAGTAGCGGGGAACACCGGGGAGCTGTTTTTT.

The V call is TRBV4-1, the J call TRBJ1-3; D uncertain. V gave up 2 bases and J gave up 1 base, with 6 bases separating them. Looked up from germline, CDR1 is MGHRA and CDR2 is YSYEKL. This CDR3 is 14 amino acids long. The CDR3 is CASSQSESGNTIYF. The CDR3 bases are TGCGCCAGCAGCCAAAGCGAATCTGGAAACACCATATATTTT.

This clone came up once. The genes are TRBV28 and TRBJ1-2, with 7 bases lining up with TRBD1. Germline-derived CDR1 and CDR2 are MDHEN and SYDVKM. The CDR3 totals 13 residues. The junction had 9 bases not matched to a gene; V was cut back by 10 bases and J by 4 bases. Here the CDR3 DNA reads TGTGCCATCCAGGGGGGTATGGGCTATGGCTACACCTTC. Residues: CAIQGGMGYGYTF.

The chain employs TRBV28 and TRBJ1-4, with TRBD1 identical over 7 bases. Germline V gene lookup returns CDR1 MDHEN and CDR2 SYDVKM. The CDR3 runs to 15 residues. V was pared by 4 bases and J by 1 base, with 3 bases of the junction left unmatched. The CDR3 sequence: CASSSAGGTNEKLFF. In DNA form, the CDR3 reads TGTGCCAGCAGTTCAGCAGGGGGAACTAATGAAAAACTGTTTTTT.